The T cell receptor (beta chain) under discussion was sequenced for a study of T cells in Graves' hyperthyroidism and ophthalmopathy. Findings and caveats of the study: The model anticipated ophthalmopathy a median about 6.5 months pre-onset. Most clonotypes expanded in thyroid above 0.001 were likewise present in blood.

Amplified regions were TCR beta CDR3 sequences from RNA transcripts. HTBI primers were employed in a first-round RT-PCR of the TCR CDR3. One entry per CDR3 protein results from TCRdb running MiXCR on the multiplex PCR reads. The table shows hundreds of thousands of distinct CDR3 sequences, with 18% occurring only once. Points on this clonotype: Antigen specificity is unknown.

Uncontrolled infection, other autoimmune disease, pregnancy or lactation barred patients from enrollment. Clinical symptoms, serum thyroxine, TRAb, thyroid ultrasound and orbital computed tomography established diagnosis. Material: blood. This clonotype originated in a woman aged 45-65 years with Graves' hyperthyroidism that later progressed to Graves' ophthalmopathy.

CDR3 bases: TGTGCCAGCAGTTCATCTATAGCGGGCGCCAGCTCCTACAATGAGCAGTTCTTC. Translated, it gives CASSSSIAGASSYNEQFF. V usage is TRBV28 and J usage is TRBJ2-1, with 7 bases aligning to TRBD2. V shed 4 bases and J 0 bases; nucleotides not matched to a gene: 12. CDR1 and CDR2 from the germline V gene are MDHEN and SYDVKM. CDR3 length equals 18 residues.